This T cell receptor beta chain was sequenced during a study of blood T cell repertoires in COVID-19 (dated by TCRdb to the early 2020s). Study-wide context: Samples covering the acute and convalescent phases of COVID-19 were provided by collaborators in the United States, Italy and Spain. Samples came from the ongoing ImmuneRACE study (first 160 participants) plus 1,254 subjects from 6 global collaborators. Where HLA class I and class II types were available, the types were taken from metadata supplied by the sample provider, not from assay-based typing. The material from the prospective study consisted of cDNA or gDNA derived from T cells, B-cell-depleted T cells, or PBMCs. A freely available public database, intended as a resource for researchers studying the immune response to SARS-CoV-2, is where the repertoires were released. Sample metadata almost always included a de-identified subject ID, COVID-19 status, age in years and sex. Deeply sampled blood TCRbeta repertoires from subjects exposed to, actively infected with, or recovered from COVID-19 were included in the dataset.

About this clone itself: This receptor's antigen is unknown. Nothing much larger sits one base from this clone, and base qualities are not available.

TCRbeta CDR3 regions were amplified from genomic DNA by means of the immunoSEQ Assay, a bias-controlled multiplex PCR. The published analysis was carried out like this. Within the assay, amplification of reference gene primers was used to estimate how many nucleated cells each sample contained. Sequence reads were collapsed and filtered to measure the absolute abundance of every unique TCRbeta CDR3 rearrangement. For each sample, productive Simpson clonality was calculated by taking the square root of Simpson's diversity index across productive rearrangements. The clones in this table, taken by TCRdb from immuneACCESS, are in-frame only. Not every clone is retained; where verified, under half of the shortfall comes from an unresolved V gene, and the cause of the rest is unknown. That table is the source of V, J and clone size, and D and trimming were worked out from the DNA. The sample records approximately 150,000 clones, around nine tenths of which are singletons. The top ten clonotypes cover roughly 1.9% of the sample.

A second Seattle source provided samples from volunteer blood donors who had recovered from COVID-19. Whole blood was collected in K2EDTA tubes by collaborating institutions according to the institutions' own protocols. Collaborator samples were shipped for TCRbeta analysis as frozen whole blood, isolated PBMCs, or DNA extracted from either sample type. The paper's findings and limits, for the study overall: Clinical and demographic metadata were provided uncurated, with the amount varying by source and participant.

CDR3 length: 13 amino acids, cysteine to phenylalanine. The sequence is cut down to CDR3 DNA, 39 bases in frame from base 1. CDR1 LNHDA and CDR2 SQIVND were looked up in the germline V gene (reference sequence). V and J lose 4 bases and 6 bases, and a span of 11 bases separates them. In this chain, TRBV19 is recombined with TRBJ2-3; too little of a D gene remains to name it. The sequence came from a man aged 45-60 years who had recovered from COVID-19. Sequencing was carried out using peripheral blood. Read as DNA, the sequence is TGTGCCAGTAGTACCTCGAGTTTGGATACGCAGTATTTT. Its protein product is CASSTSSLDTQYF.